The next 21 T cell receptor beta chains were all read from a single sample in a study of long-term antiretroviral therapy in people with HIV. With survey level as its setting, the immunoSEQ assay was v3.0. The assay was immunoSEQ multiplex PCR, and TCRdb's table has in-frame clones only and misses some. Of about 25,000 clones in the sample, 79% were seen once. Sequenced here: unsorted PBMCs, sampled 2.1 years after starting antiretroviral therapy. These TCRs come from a man between 25 and 39 years old with HIV.

The chain carries TRBV4-2 and TRBJ1-1; D is unresolved. CDR3 length: 13 amino acids. V shed 2 bases and J shed 2 bases, with 6 bases lying between them. In germline, CDR1 is LGHNA, CDR2 YNFKEQ. The CDR3 is CASSQKGNTEAFF. CDR3 in DNA: TGTGCCAGCAGCCAAAAGGGAAACACTGAAGCTTTCTTT.

A few counts support this clone. The chain recombines TRBV6-6 with TRBJ2-5; D unresolved. The CDR3 consists of 13 residues. V lost 8 bases to trimming and J lost 0 bases, with 10 bases between them. Germline V gene data show CDR1 as MNHNY and CDR2 as SVGAGI (reference sequence). CDR3 loop: CASEDQNQETQYF. The CDR3 DNA follows: TGTGCCAGCGAGGACCAAAACCAAGAGACCCAGTACTTC.

This clone was recorded a few times. The chain uses TRBV27 and TRBJ2-7; D is perhaps TRBD1 (6 bases). This CDR3 comprises 15 residues. Germline-derived CDR1 and CDR2 are MNHEY and SMNVEV (reference sequence). Trimming left V 2 bases short and J 3 bases short, with 14 bases between. CDR3 protein: CASSLGGQLLYEQYF. In DNA form, the CDR3 reads TGTGCCAGCAGTTTAGGGGGACAACTACTCTACGAGCAGTACTTC.

Only one count was recorded for this clone. The chain carries TRBV10-2 and TRBJ1-1; perhaps TRBD1 as D (5 bases). V dropped 2 bases and J dropped 5 bases, with 12 bases sitting between them. This CDR3 is built from 14 residues. The germline CDR1 and CDR2 sequences are WSHSY and SAAADI. This CDR3 is CASSEMGPRTEAFF. CDR3 nucleotides: TGCGCCAGCAGTGAGATGGGGCCGAGAACTGAAGCTTTCTTT.

This chain joins TRBV10-2 and TRBJ1-1; D unresolved. This CDR3 contains 13 residues. Germline V CDR1 and CDR2: WSHSY, SAAADI. V shed 3 bases and J shed 5 bases, with 10 bases lying between them. The CDR3 sequence is CASSDREGTEAFF. In nucleotides, the CDR3 is TGCGCCAGCAGTGATCGAGAAGGAACTGAAGCTTTCTTT.

The chain has TRBV6-5 and TRBJ2-2; D remains ambiguous. The germline gives CDR1 MNHEY, CDR2 SVGAGI. The V and J ends lost 4 bases and 5 bases respectively, with 2 bases between them. There are 11 residues in the CDR3. The CDR3 protein is CASSSTGELFF. The CDR3 DNA follows: TGTGCCAGCAGTTCTACCGGGGAGCTGTTTTTT.

DNA of the CDR3: TGTGCCAGCAGCGTAGAAATCGACAATGAGCAGTTCTTC. As protein: CASSVEIDNEQFF. The chain carries TRBV9 and TRBJ2-1, with D unresolved. The CDR3 sequence is 13 residues long. From germline, CDR1 is SGDLS and CDR2 YYNGEE. V was shortened by 0 bases and J by 5 bases, with 6 bases between the two germline ends.

V is TRBV28 and J is TRBJ1-5; perhaps TRBD1 as D (5 bases). Per the germline V gene, CDR1 is MDHEN and CDR2 is SYDVKM. CDR3 length equals 14 residues. Trimming stripped 6 bases from V and 2 bases from J, with 11 bases between. The CDR3 DNA reads TGTGCCAGCAGGTCTGACAGCCGCAATCAGCCCCAGCATTTT. This encodes CASRSDSRNQPQHF.

CDR3 sequence: CASSQGLAGEERQYF. CDR3 nucleotide sequence: TGCGCCAGCAGCCAAGGACTAGCGGGAGAGGAGAGGCAGTATTTT. The V call is TRBV4-1, the J call TRBJ2-3, with 12 positions matching TRBD2. The germline V gene has CDR1 MGHRA and CDR2 YSYEKL. V lost 1 base to trimming and J lost 11 bases; unmatched junction nucleotides: 7. The CDR3 sequence is 15 residues long.

This clone was seen once. The rearrangement joins TRBV7-2 to TRBJ1-4; D is undetermined. Germline CDR1 is SGHTA and CDR2 is FQGNSA. Trimming left V 1 base short and J 2 bases short, with 8 bases between. The CDR3 sequence is 15 residues long. The CDR3 spells CASSLGPSTNEKLFF. The CDR3 DNA reads TGTGCCAGCAGCTTAGGTCCGTCTACTAATGAAAAACTGTTTTTT.

The chain joins TRBV27 to TRBJ2-2; TRBD1 aligns across 7 bases. V lost 1 base, J lost 3 bases, and 5 bases stayed unmatched. CDR1 MNHEY and CDR2 SMNVEV come from the germline V gene (reference sequence). This CDR3 has 16 residues. CDR3 DNA: TGTGCCAGCAGTTTATTGGGACAGCCGGACACCGGGGAGCTGTTTTTT. Protein sequence: CASSLLGQPDTGELFF.

The V call is TRBV18, the J call TRBJ2-7, with a weak D call TRBD2 (7 bases). V dropped 6 bases and J dropped 3 bases, with 15 bases sitting between them. This CDR3 is 14 amino acids long. Looked up from germline, CDR1 is KGHSH and CDR2 is LQKENI. CDR3 sequence (DNA): TGTGCCAGCTCTCGGGGGGCAAACAACTACGAGCAGTACTTC. Its protein product is CASSRGANNYEQYF.

The rearrangement joins TRBV27 to TRBJ1-2; possible D gene TRBD1, 5 bases. The CDR3 length is 14 residues. Germline CDR1 reads MNHEY; CDR2 reads SMNVEV (reference sequence). Trimming shortened V by 11 bases and J by 1 base, and 17 bases separated the two germline ends. The CDR3 region is CASSPLGGNYGYTF. CDR3 DNA sequence: TGTGCCTCCTCTCCTCTGGGGGGTAACTATGGCTACACCTTC.

The V and J genes are TRBV10-2 and TRBJ1-1; 7 nucleotides match TRBD1. J gave up 7 bases and V 6 bases, and 8 bases lay outside the gene matches. The CDR3 is 13 amino acids. Germline V gene sequence: CDR1 WSHSY, CDR2 SAAADI. The CDR3 spells CASRTSGGGEAFF. For the CDR3, the DNA is TGCGCCAGCAGAACCTCAGGGGGGGGTGAAGCTTTCTTT.

The chain carries TRBV19 and TRBJ1-2, with D unresolved. CDR3 length: 14 amino acids. V was pared by 2 bases and J by 4 bases, with 11 bases between. Germline V gene lookup returns CDR1 LNHDA and CDR2 SQIVND (reference sequence). CDR3 protein: CASSIPRGFYGYTF. The CDR3 coding sequence is TGTGCCAGTAGTATACCCCGCGGGTTCTATGGCTACACCTTC.

The V call is TRBV5-1, the J call TRBJ2-1; either TRBD1 or TRBD2 may fit D (5 bases each). The CDR3 length is 17 residues. Germline CDR1 reads SGHRS; CDR2 reads YFSETQ. V lost 1 base and J lost 4, with 18 bases in between. The CDR3 region is CASSLRPAGTGYNEQFF. The DNA of the CDR3 is TGCGCCAGCAGCTTGAGGCCAGCCGGGACCGGATACAATGAGCAGTTCTTC.

The rearrangement uses TRBV5-1 and TRBJ2-5; the D call may be TRBD1 or TRBD2 (5 bases each). From germline, CDR1 is SGHRS and CDR2 YFSETQ. V lost 2 bases to trimming and J lost 3 bases, with 17 bases between them. This CDR3 region has 16 residues. CDR3: CASSFGHPGIKETQYF. In nucleotides, the CDR3 is TGCGCCAGCAGCTTCGGACACCCCGGGATAAAAGAGACCCAGTACTTC.

The chain combines TRBV6-5 with TRBJ2-7, with D unclear. V lost 0 bases and J lost 1, with 10 bases in between. Germline V gene lookup returns CDR1 MNHEY and CDR2 SVGAGI. The CDR3 has 15 residues. In DNA, the CDR3 is TGTGCCAGCAGTTACTCTCTAGATCGATCCTACGAGCAGTACTTC. Its protein is CASSYSLDRSYEQYF.

The chain links TRBV30 to TRBJ1-1, with D hard to call. The CDR3 runs 12 residues. V was shortened by 2 bases and J by 1 base, with 5 bases between the two germline ends. Looked up from germline, CDR1 is GTSNPN and CDR2 is SVGIG (reference sequence). CDR3 amino acids: CAWSMGNTEAFF. For the CDR3, the DNA is TGTGCCTGGAGTATGGGGAACACTGAAGCTTTCTTT.

This chain connects TRBV19 to TRBJ1-2, with TRBD1 as a possible D gene (5 bases). V lost 1 base, J lost 7 bases, and 10 bases lay in between. This CDR3 comprises 13 residues. In germline, CDR1 is LNHDA, CDR2 SQIVND (reference sequence). CDR3: CASSIGGAGGYTF. DNA for the CDR3: TGTGCCAGTAGTATAGGTGGGGCTGGTGGCTACACCTTC.

The CDR3 bases are TGTGCCAGCAGTTTATTTCATAGCGGCGACACCGGGGAGCTGTTTTTT. This translates into CASSLFHSGDTGELFF. This rearrangement joins TRBV28 to TRBJ2-2, with D possibly being TRBD2 (6 bases). The germline V and J ends were trimmed by 1 base and 3 bases, with 12 bases remaining between them. The CDR3 sequence is 16 residues long. The germline V gene encodes CDR1 MDHEN and CDR2 SYDVKM. Filled out from reference TRBV28 and TRBJ2-2, the complete variable domain reads DVKVTQSSRYLVKRTGEKVFLECVQDMDHENMFWYRQDPGLGLRLIYFSYDVKMKEKGDIPEGYSVSREKKERFSLILESASTNQTSMYLCASSLFHSGDTGELFFGEGSRLTVL.